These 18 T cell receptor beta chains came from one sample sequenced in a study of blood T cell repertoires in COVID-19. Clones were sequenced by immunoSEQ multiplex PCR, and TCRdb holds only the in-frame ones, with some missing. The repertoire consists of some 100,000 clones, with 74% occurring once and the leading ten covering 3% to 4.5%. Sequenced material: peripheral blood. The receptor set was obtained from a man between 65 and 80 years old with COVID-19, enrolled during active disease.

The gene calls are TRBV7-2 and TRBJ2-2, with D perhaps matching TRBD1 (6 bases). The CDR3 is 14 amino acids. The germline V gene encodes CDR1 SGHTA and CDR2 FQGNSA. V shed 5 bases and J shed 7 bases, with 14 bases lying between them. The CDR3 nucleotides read TGTGCCAGCAGCCAGGGGCCAGTGGGCGGGGAGCTGTTTTTT. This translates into CASSQGPVGGELFF.

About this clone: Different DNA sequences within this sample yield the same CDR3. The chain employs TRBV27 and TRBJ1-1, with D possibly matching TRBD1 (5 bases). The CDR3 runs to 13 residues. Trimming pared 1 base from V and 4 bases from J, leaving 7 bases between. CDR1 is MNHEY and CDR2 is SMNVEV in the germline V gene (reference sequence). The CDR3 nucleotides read TGTGCCAGCAGTTTATTCGGGGGCACTGAAGCTTTCTTT. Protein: CASSLFGGTEAFF.

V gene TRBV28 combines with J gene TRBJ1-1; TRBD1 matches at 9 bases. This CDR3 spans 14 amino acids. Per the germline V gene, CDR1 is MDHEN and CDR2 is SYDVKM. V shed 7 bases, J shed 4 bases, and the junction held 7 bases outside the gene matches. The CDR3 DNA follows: TGTGCCAGCACCCACACAGGGGGCGTCACTGAAGCTTTCTTT. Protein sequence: CASTHTGGVTEAFF. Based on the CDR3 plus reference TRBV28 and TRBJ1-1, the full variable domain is DVKVTQSSRYLVKRTGEKVFLECVQDMDHENMFWYRQDPGLGLRLIYFSYDVKMKEKGDIPEGYSVSREKKERFSLILESASTNQTSMYLCASTHTGGVTEAFFGQGTRLTVV.

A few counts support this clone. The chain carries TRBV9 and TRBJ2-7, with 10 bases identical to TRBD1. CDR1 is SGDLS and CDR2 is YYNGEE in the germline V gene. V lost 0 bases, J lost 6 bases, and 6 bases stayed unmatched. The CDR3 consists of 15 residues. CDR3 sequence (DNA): TGTGCCAGCAGCGTAGGGACAGGGGGTCCGGGCGAGCAGTACTTC. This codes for CASSVGTGGPGEQYF.

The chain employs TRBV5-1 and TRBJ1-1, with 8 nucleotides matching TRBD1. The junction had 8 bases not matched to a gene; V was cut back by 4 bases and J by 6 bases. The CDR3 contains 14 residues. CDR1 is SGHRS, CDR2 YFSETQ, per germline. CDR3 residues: CASSPQGASSEAFF. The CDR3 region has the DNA TGCGCCAGCAGCCCCCAGGGGGCATCTTCTGAAGCTTTCTTT.

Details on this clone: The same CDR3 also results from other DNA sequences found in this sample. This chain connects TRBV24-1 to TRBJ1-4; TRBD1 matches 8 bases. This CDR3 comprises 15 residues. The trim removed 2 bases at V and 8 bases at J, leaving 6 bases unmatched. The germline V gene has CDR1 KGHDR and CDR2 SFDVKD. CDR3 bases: TGTGCCACCAGTGATTCTGGACAGGGAGACGAAAAACTGTTTTTT. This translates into CATSDSGQGDEKLFF.

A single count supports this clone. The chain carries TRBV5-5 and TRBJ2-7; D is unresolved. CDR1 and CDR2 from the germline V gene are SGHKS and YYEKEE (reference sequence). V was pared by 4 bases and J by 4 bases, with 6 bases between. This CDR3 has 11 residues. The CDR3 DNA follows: TGTGCCAGCAGCCCCCTTTACGAGCAGTACTTC. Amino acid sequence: CASSPLYEQYF.

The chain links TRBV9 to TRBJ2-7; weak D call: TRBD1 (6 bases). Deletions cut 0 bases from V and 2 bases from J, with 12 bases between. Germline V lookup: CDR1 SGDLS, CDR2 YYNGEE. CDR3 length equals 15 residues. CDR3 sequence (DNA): TGTGCCAGCAGCGTAGCGGGGACATCTACCTACGAGCAGTACTTC. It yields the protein CASSVAGTSTYEQYF.

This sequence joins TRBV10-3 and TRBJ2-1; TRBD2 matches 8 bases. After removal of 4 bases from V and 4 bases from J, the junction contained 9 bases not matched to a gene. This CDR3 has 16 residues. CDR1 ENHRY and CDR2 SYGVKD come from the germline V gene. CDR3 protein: CAISAGRTSRYNEQFF. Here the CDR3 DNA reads TGTGCCATCAGTGCTGGGAGGACTAGCCGTTACAATGAGCAGTTCTTC.

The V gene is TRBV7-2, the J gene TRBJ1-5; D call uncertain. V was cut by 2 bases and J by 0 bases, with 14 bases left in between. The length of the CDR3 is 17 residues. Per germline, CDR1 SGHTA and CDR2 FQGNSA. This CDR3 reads CASSLMAGSNSNQPQHF. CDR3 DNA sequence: TGTGCCAGCAGCTTAATGGCGGGTTCTAATAGCAATCAGCCCCAGCATTTT.

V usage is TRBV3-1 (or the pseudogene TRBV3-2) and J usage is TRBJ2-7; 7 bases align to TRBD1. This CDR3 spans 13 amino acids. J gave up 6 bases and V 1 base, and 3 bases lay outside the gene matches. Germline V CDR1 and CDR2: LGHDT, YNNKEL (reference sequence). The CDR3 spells CASSQGAGGEQYF. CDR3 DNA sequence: TGTGCCAGCAGCCAAGGTGCAGGGGGCGAGCAGTACTTC.

The CDR3 nucleotides are TGTGCCAGCAGCTTATCGTCTAGCGGGGGGAGCTCCTACAATGAGCAGTTCTTC. It codes for CASSLSSSGGSSYNEQFF. The chain is built from TRBV7-2 and TRBJ2-1, with 11 positions matching TRBD2. Trimming took 2 bases from V and 0 from J; bases not matched to a gene: 6. The CDR3 has 18 amino acids. Germline CDR1 SGHTA, CDR2 FQGNSA. The full variable domain, in which reference TRBV7-2 and TRBJ2-1 provide the parts outside the CDR3, is GAGVSQSPSNKVTEKGKDVELRCDPISGHTALYWYRQSLGQGLEFLIYFQGNSAPDKSGLPSDRFSAERTGGSVSTLTIQRTQQEDSAVYLCASSLSSSGGSSYNEQFFGPGTRLTVL.

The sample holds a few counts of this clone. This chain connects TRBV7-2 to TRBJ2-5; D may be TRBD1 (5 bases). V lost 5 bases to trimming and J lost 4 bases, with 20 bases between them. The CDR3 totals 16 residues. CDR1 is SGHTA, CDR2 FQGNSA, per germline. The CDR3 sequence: CASSLGPGLRGETQYF. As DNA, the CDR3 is TGTGCCAGCAGCCTTGGGCCAGGGTTAAGGGGAGAGACCCAGTACTTC. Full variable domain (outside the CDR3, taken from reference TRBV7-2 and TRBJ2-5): GAGVSQSPSNKVTEKGKDVELRCDPISGHTALYWYRQSLGQGLEFLIYFQGNSAPDKSGLPSDRFSAERTGGSVSTLTIQRTQQEDSAVYLCASSLGPGLRGETQYFGPGTRLLVL.

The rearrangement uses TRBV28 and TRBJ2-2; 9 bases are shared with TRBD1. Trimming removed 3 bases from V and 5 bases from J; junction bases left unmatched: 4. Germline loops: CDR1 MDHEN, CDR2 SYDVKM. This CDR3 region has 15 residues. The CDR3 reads CASSFRGQGTGELFF. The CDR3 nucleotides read TGTGCCAGCAGTTTCCGGGGACAGGGTACCGGGGAGCTGTTTTTT.

The CDR3 here is CASSPRTALPEAFF. As DNA, the CDR3 is TGTGCCAGCAGTCCCCGGACAGCTCTACCTGAAGCTTTCTTT. This sequence joins TRBV6-5 and TRBJ1-1, with a possible D match to TRBD1 (6 bases). CDR3 length equals 14 residues. Trimming removed 5 bases at V and 6 bases at J, with 16 bases between. The germline V gene has CDR1 MNHEY and CDR2 SVGAGI.

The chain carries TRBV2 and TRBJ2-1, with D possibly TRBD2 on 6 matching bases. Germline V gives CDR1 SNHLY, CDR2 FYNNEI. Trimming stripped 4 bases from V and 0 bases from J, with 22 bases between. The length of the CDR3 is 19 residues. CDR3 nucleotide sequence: TGTGCCAGCAGTGTGGGGTTTGGAGGGAAGACCCACTCCTACAATGAGCAGTTCTTC. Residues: CASSVGFGGKTHSYNEQFF.

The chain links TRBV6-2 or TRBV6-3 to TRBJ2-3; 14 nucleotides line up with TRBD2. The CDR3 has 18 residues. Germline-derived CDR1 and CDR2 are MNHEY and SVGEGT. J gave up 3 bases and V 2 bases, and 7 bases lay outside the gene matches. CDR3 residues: CASSYGTSGSLGTDTQYF. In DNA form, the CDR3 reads TGTGCCAGCAGTTACGGGACTAGCGGGAGCTTGGGAACAGATACGCAGTATTTT.

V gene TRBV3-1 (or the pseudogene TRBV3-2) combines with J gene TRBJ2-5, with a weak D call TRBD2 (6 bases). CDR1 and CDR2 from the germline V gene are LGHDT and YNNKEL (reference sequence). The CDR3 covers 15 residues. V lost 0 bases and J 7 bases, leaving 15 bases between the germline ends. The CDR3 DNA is TGTGCCAGCAGCCAAGATTCGAGGGGAGGAGGGACCCAGTACTTC. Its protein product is CASSQDSRGGGTQYF.